This is a list of T cell receptor beta chains from one sample in a study of regulatory T cells in long-lasting Graves disease. One entry per CDR3 protein, called by TCRdb with MiXCR from the multiplex PCR reads. This table holds 700,000 or so distinct CDR3 sequences, around 30% found once. The sequencing here drew on peripheral blood mononuclear cells (PBMCs), taken when the disease was refractory, from a patient treated with antithyroid drugs. The source of these receptors is a female donor with Graves disease. The CDR3 runs from the conserved cysteine through the conserved F or W. Each record gives: V gene, clone size, J gene, D gene, CDR3 DNA, CDR3 protein. D genes are given only for firm matches. Only some rows state a clone size, as once, few, many or a class for expanded clones.

>TRBV12-3/TRBV12-4|few|TRBJ1-4|-
TGTGCCAGCAGTTCGGGGACCCGTAATGAAAAACTGTTTTTT
CASSSGTRNEKLFF
>TRBV30|-|TRBJ1-5|TRBD1
TGTGCCTGGAGTGGGGACAGGGGGCTTAGGAGCAATCAGCCCCAGCATTTT
CAWSGDRGLRSNQPQHF
>TRBV29-1|-|TRBJ1-3|-
TGCAGCGTTGAATCAGGACAGCGTTTCTCTGGAAACACCATATATTTT
CSVESGQRFSGNTIYF
>TRBV7-9|once|TRBJ1-5|-
TGTGCCAGCAGCGAAGCAGGGAATGCCAATCAGCCCCAGCATTTT
CASSEAGNANQPQHF
>TRBV30|few|TRBJ1-1|TRBD1
TGTGCCTGGACAGGGGGCCTGAACACTGAAGCTTTCTTT
CAWTGGLNTEAFF
>TRBV3-1|-|TRBJ1-6|-
TGTGCCAGCAGCCAAGGGGTAGGGGTTCAGCTTTCACCCCTCCACTTT
CASSQGVGVQLSPLHF
>TRBV20-1|-|TRBJ1-2|-
TGCAGTGCTAGAGTGTCGCCCAGTAGCAACTATGGCTACACCTTC
CSARVSPSSNYGYTF
>TRBV9|-|TRBJ2-2|-
TGTGCCAGCAGCCCTTGGGGGGAAGGCGGGGAGCTGTTTTTT
CASSPWGEGGELFF
>TRBV6-9|-|TRBJ2-7|-
TGTGCCAGCAGTTCGGGACTCCCTACCTACGAGCAGTACTTC
CASSSGLPTYEQYF
>TRBV6-5|-|TRBJ1-2|-
TGTGCCAGCAGTTACATAGAGACAGGCCCCTATGGCTACACCTTC
CASSYIETGPYGYTF
>TRBV18|-|TRBJ2-7|-
TGTGCCAGCTCACCCGACCGGCTAGCCCCCTACGAGCAGTACTTC
CASSPDRLAPYEQYF
>TRBV28|few|TRBJ1-6|TRBD1
TGTGCCAGCAGCTTCAACCGGGACAGCAATTCACCCCTCCACTTT
CASSFNRDSNSPLHF
>TRBV20-1|few|TRBJ1-2|-
TGCAGTGCTAGAGATCGCGCCTATGGCTACACCTTC
CSARDRAYGYTF
>TRBV28|-|TRBJ1-2|-
TGTGCCAGCAGCCCGCTCAAGGCACAGCTTGTTTATGGCTACACCTTC
CASSPLKAQLVYGYTF
>TRBV28|many|TRBJ2-7|TRBD2
TGTGCCAGCAGTTTACTAGCGGGAGCCCCAGGACACGAGCAGTACTTC
CASSLLAGAPGHEQYF
>TRBV3-1|few|TRBJ1-2|TRBD1
TGTGCCAGCAGACTCGGACAGGGGAGTCGGGGCTACACCTTC
CASRLGQGSRGYTF
>TRBV19|-|TRBJ1-1|-
TGTGCCAGTAGTCCAGGGGCTGAAGCTTTCTTT
CASSPGAEAFF
>TRBV27|-|TRBJ1-2|TRBD1
TGTGCCAGCAGCTTGGACAGGATTCAGCTAAACTATGGCTACACCTTC
CASSLDRIQLNYGYTF
>TRBV20-1|-|TRBJ2-1|-
TGCAGTGCTATCGGGAGCTACAATGAGCAGTTCTTC
CSAIGSYNEQFF
>TRBV2|once|TRBJ2-3|-
TGTGCCAGCAGCAGGGTTAAAGATACGCAGTATTTT
CASSRVKDTQYF
>TRBV27|-|TRBJ1-2|TRBD1
TGTGCCAGCAGTTATCAGGGGACAGGGGTTCTTGGCAACACCTTC
CASSYQGTGVLGNTF
>TRBV7-9|-|TRBJ1-1|-
TGTGCCAGCAGCTTAAGGCCTTCGAACACTGAAGCTTTCTTT
CASSLRPSNTEAFF
>TRBV10-3|-|TRBJ1-1|-
TGTGCCATCAGTGTAGGGGGTACTGAAGCTTTCTTT
CAISVGGTEAFF
>TRBV6-2/TRBV6-3|-|TRBJ2-3|-
TGTGCCAGCAATTCCCACACAGATACGCAGTATTTT
CASNSHTDTQYF
>TRBV6-1|-|TRBJ2-7|TRBD2
TGTGCCAGCAGTCACCGCTTCGGGACTAGCGGGGAGCAGTACTTC
CASSHRFGTSGEQYF
>TRBV2|many|TRBJ2-7|-
TGTGCCAGCAGTGAAGACCAGGGTTGGTCCGAGCAGTACTTC
CASSEDQGWSEQYF
>TRBV11-2|-|TRBJ2-7|-
TGTGCCAGCAGCCGTTCTCGGCCCTACGAGCAGTACTTC
CASSRSRPYEQYF
>TRBV2|few|TRBJ1-2|TRBD1
TGTGCCGGGAAGACAGGGGCTAACTATGGCTACACCTTC
CAGKTGANYGYTF
>TRBV12-3/TRBV12-4|-|TRBJ2-4|TRBD1
TGTGCCAGCACTGATCTTAACAGGGGGCTAGCCAAAAACATTCAGTACTTC
CASTDLNRGLAKNIQYF
>TRBV24-1|-|TRBJ1-5|-
TGTGCCACTTCAAACGGGGGGAGCCAGCCCCAGCATTTT
CATSNGGSQPQHF
>TRBV10-1|-|TRBJ2-7|-
TGCGCCAGCAGTGAGTCCGGCAGACCCTACGAGCAGTACTTC
CASSESGRPYEQYF
>TRBV2|many|TRBJ1-5|-
TGTGCCAGCGCTCCTAGCAATCAGCCCCAGCATTTT
CASAPSNQPQHF
>TRBV30|few|TRBJ1-1|-
TGTGCCTGGAGTGTACGGGAGAAGGGGGGGGCTTTCTTT
CAWSVREKGGAFF
>TRBV9|-|TRBJ1-2|-
TGTGCCAGCTCCGGGAAGGTTTACTATGGCTACACCTTC
CASSGKVYYGYTF
>TRBV5-1|-|TRBJ1-2|TRBD1
TGCGCCAGCAGCTTGGAGGGGACAGGGACTAACTATGGCTACACCTTC
CASSLEGTGTNYGYTF
>TRBV19|-|TRBJ2-3|TRBD2
TGTGCCAGTAGTACCAGACTAGCGGAATCTAGCACAGATACGCAGTATTTT
CASSTRLAESSTDTQYF
>TRBV2|-|TRBJ2-3|TRBD2
TGTGCCAGCAGTACCCCCGATAGCGGGAGAGACACAGATACGCAGTATTTT
CASSTPDSGRDTDTQYF
>TRBV19|-|TRBJ2-4|TRBD1
TGTGCCAGTAGTATCATGGGACAGGGGCACCAGGGGGGACGGAACATTCAGTACTTC
CASSIMGQGHQGGRNIQYF
>TRBV9|once|TRBJ1-1|-
TGTGCCAGTTCAGGACGGGTGGAGAACACTGAAGCTTTCTTT
CASSGRVENTEAFF
>TRBV12-3/TRBV12-4|few|TRBJ1-3|-
TGTGCCAGCAGTTCGTCGGGAGGAGCGGCAGACACCATATATTTT
CASSSSGGAADTIYF
>TRBV5-4|few|TRBJ1-2|-
TGTGCCAGCAGCCTAGGCGGTAACAGCTACTATGGCTACACCTTC
CASSLGGNSYYGYTF
>TRBV20-1|-|TRBJ1-2|-
TGCAGTGCTAGAGATTCAGGCGCAGGGTTCTCTATTGGCTACACCTTC
CSARDSGAGFSIGYTF
>TRBV27|-|TRBJ1-2|-
TGTGCCAGCAGTTTGGGTACGGGTTCGGGTGGCTACACCTTC
CASSLGTGSGGYTF
>TRBV12-3/TRBV12-4|many|TRBJ1-1|-
TGTGCCAGCAGTTTTGAGGCCCCCCAGAGGGCTTTCTTT
CASSFEAPQRAFF
>TRBV2|few|TRBJ1-1|-
TGTGCCAGCAGAGCTGCCTCGGGGAGCACTGAAGCTTTCTTT
CASRAASGSTEAFF
>TRBV27|few|TRBJ1-2|TRBD1
TGTGCCAGCAGCGAAACAGGGGGACACCATTATGGCTACACCTTC
CASSETGGHHYGYTF
>TRBV19|-|TRBJ1-5|TRBD1
TGTGCCAGTAGCAGAATCCGGGACAGGGGGCTGGGGCAGCCCCAGCATTTT
CASSRIRDRGLGQPQHF
>TRBV20-1|-|TRBJ2-1|-
TGCAGTGCAAAAGATCCGAGCGGAAGCTCCTACAATGAGCAGTTCTTC
CSAKDPSGSSYNEQFF
>TRBV25-1|few|TRBJ1-5|-
TGTGCCAGCAGTGGGGTAAGGGGGGACAATCAGCCCCAGCATTTT
CASSGVRGDNQPQHF
>TRBV30|-|TRBJ1-2|TRBD1
TGTGCCTGGGGGACAGACCACCCGAATGGCTACACCTTC
CAWGTDHPNGYTF
>TRBV6-5|-|TRBJ1-2|TRBD1
TGTGCCAGCAGTTACTCGCAGGGGGATGGCTACACCTTC
CASSYSQGDGYTF
>TRBV9|-|TRBJ2-5|TRBD2
TGTGCCAGCAGCGACAGACTAGCGGTGACCCAGTACTTC
CASSDRLAVTQYF
>TRBV6-2/TRBV6-3|-|TRBJ1-2|-
TGTGCCAGCAGGCCTAACGCAGGAACTAATCATGGCTACACCTTC
CASRPNAGTNHGYTF
>TRBV12-3/TRBV12-4|many|TRBJ1-1|-
TGTGCCAGCAGTTCGGGGGGGGCTGAAGCTTTCTTT
CASSSGGAEAFF
>TRBV28|few|TRBJ1-5|-
TGTGCCAGCAGTTTAAGGGCTCAGCCCCAGCATTTT
CASSLRAQPQHF
>TRBV5-1|-|TRBJ1-2|-
TGCGCCAGCAGCTTGGCCTCCGGGCAGAACTATGGCTACACCTTC
CASSLASGQNYGYTF
>TRBV20-1|once|TRBJ2-1|TRBD2
TGCAGTGCTAGAGTACTAGCGGACAATGAGCAGTTCTTC
CSARVLADNEQFF
>TRBV6-1|-|TRBJ1-5|TRBD1
TGTGCCAGCAGCCCCCAGGACAGGGGGCTGAATCAGCCCCAGCATTTT
CASSPQDRGLNQPQHF